This TCR beta chain emerged from a study of CD8 T cells in cerebrospinal fluid in Alzheimer's disease (dated by TCRdb to the early 2020s). For context, the study as a whole: The study used two single-cell methods, plate-based nested PCR sequencing and droplet-based sequencing, to evaluate clonal expansion of CSF T cells. In the droplet-based CSF analysis comparing patients with controls, there were roughly 9 healthy controls (approximately 11,000 cells) and roughly 9 patients with MCI or Alzheimer's disease (approximately 10,000 cells). The CSF gene-expression analysis, which included patients with Parkinson's disease, covered a total of 20 to 25 samples. Whether clonally expanded T cells were present in cerebrospinal fluid from healthy elderly individuals and from patients with neurodegenerative disease was tested. Overall study results and their limits: When data were pooled, 4 of 6 Alzheimer's patients but only 1 of 10 healthy subjects had a highly expanded clone, defined as at least 3% of TCRs. The authors cautioned that detecting EBV-specific TCRs in CSF does not establish a causal link between EBV and Alzheimer's disease. The EBV-specific clones were neither the most highly expanded clones nor enriched among patients. A higher percentage of TCRs was made up by the largest CSF clone in patients with MCI or Alzheimer's disease than in controls. Only samples with detectable clones (roughly 11 healthy, 5 MCI, 5 AD, 6 PD) were included in the overall clonality comparison.

This clonotype is medium-sized (0.01 to 0.1%) on the basis of its frequency; no count is available. The clone's antigen remains unknown. None of the participants had acute infectious disease, and every participant was in good physical condition. Biomarkers including neurofilament, amyloid-beta and tau were used to confirm neurodegeneration in the patients. For droplet-based sequencing, live CSF cells were sorted using a live/dead marker. CSF was obtained by lumbar puncture, and immune cells were pelleted by centrifugation at 300g. Each CSF sample was examined for red blood cells, and any sample with blood contamination was excluded. CSF cells were cryopreserved in freezing medium, frozen overnight at -80 degrees C, and subsequently stored in liquid nitrogen. CSF samples were stored for less than seven months before analysis. Libraries were built with 10x single-cell sequencing. Profiling of CSF cells was done with 10X Genomics single-cell V(D)J and 5' gene-expression libraries. An Illumina NextSeq550 was used to sequence CSF single-cell TCR libraries. The paper's processing steps were these. After V(D)J reads were mapped to the vdj-GRCh38 alts ensemble 2.0.0 reference, the Cell Ranger vdj pipeline was used to analyse the reads. Clonotypes were defined as cell barcodes sharing the same set of productive CDR3 nucleotide sequences. To link clonality with transcriptional profiles, clonotype information was incorporated into Seurat v3.0 gene-expression metadata. Exclusion was applied to CSF cells with more than 1,800 genes, more than 7,500 UMIs or more than 10% mitochondrial reads. CDR3-beta sequences were compared against VDJdb to identify TCRs with known antigen specificity. The network analysis of clone sharing was performed with the R package qgraph and was limited to TCRs that had complete alpha and beta chains. TCRdb reprocessed the reads; each CDR3 protein sequence makes one entry, and DNA is unavailable. These V and J calls derive from TCRdb rather than the authors' analysis. The table for this sample records some 1,400 distinct CDR3 sequences. The ten largest clones take up just under 20% of the sample.

The receptor comes from a human donor with mild cognitive impairment. Sequencing was performed on cerebrospinal fluid.

The CDR3: CASSQARRSEAFF. This chain joins TRBV4-2 to TRBJ1-1. Measured from the cysteine to the phenylalanine, the CDR3 is 13 residues long. DNA for this receptor is not on file. The germline V gene encodes CDR1 LGHNA and CDR2 YNFKEQ.